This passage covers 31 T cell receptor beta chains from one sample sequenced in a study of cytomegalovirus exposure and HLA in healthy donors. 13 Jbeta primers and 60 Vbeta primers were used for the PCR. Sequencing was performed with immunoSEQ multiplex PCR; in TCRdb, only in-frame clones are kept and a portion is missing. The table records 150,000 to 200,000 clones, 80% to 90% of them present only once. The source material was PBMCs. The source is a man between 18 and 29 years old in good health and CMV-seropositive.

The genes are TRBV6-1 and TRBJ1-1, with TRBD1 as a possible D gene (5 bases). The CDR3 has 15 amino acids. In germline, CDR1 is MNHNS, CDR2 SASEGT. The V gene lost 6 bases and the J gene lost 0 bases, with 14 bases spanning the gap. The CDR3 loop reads CASRRRDSLNTEAFF. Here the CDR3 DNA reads TGTGCCAGCAGACGCCGCGACAGCCTGAACACTGAAGCTTTCTTT.

In DNA, the CDR3 is TGTGCCAGCACCGTTGCGGGGGGGTCCAATGAGCAGTTCTTC. It yields the protein CASTVAGGSNEQFF. The gene calls are TRBV7-9 and TRBJ2-1, with 9 bases that match TRBD2. The CDR3 sequence is 14 residues long. Germline V gene sequence: CDR1 SEHNR, CDR2 FQNEAQ (reference sequence). The junction had 7 bases not matched to a gene; V was cut back by 7 bases and J by 6 bases.

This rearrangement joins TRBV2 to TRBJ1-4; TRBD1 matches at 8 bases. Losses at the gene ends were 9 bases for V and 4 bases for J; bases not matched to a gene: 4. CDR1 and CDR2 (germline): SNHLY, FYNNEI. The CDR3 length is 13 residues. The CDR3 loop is CASGQGINEKLFF. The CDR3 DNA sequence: TGTGCCAGTGGACAGGGAATTAATGAAAAACTGTTTTTT.

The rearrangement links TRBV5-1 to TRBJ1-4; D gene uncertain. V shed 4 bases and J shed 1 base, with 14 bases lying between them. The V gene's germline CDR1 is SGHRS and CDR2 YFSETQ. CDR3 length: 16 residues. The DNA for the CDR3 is TGCGCCAGCAGCCGTTCATCGGGAGGAACTAATGAAAAACTGTTTTTT. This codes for CASSRSSGGTNEKLFF.

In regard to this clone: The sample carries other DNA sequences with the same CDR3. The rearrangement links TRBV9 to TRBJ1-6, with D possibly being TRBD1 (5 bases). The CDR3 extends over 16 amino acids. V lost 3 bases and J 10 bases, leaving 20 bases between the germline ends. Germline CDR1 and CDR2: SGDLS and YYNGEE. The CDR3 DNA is TGTGCCAGCAGCGGGGGCCAGGCAGAGCCAGGGTCACCCCTCCACTTT. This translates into CASSGGQAEPGSPLHF.

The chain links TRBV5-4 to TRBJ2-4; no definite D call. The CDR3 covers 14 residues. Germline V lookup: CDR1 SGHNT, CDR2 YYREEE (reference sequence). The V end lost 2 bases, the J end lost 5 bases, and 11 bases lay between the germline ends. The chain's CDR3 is CASSFQAPENIQYF. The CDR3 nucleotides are TGTGCCAGCAGCTTCCAGGCCCCCGAAAACATTCAGTACTTC.

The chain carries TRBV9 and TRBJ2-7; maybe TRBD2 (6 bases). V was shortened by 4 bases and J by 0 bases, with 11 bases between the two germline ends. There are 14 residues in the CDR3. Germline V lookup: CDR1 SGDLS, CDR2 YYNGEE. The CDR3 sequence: CASSPWGDSYEQYF. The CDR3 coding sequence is TGTGCCAGCAGCCCCTGGGGGGACTCCTACGAGCAGTACTTC.

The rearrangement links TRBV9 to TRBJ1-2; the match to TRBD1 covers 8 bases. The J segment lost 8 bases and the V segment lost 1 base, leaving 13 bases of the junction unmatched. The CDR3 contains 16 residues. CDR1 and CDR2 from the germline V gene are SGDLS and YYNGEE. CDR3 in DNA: TGTGCCAGCAGCGTACGGGACAGGCTCCGATTAACCGGCTACACCTTC. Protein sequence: CASSVRDRLRLTGYTF.

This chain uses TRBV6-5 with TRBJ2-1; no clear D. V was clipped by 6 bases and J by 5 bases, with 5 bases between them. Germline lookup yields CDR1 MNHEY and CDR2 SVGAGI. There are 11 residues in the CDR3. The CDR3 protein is CASSLDNEQFF. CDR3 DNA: TGTGCCAGCAGCCTAGACAATGAGCAGTTCTTC.

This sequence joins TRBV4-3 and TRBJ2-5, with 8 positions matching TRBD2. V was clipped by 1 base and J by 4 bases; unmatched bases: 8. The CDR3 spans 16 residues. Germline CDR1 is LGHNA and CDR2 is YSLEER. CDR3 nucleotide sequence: TGCGCCAGCAGCCAAGCTTTCGGGGGGGCAGCAGAGACCCAGTACTTC. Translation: CASSQAFGGAAETQYF.

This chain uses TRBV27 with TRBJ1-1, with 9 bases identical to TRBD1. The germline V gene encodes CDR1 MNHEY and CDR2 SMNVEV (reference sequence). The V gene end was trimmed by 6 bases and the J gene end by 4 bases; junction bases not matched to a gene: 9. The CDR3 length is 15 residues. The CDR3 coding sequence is TGTGCCAGCAGCGAGATGGGACAGGGTGGCACTGAAGCTTTCTTT. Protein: CASSEMGQGGTEAFF.

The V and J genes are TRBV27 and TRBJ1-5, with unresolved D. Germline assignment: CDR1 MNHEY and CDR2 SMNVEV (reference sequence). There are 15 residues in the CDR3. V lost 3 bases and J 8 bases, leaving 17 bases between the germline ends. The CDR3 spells CASSFSSYEIKPQHF. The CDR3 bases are TGTGCCAGCAGTTTCTCATCATACGAGATTAAGCCCCAGCATTTT.

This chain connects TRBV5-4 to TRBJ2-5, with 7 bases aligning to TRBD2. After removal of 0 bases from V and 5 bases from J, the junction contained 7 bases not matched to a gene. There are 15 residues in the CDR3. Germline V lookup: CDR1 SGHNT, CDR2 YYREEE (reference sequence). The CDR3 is CASSLARGVPETQYF. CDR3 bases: TGTGCCAGCAGCTTGGCCCGGGGGGTTCCGGAGACCCAGTACTTC.

CDR3 amino acids: CASSLILRGELFF. DNA of the CDR3: TGTGCCAGCAGCTTGATTTTGCGCGGGGAGCTGTTTTTT. The chain has TRBV5-6 and TRBJ2-2; the D is unclear. CDR3 length equals 13 residues. Trimming removed 1 base at V and 7 bases at J, with 8 bases between. Germline loops: CDR1 SGHDT, CDR2 YYEEEE.

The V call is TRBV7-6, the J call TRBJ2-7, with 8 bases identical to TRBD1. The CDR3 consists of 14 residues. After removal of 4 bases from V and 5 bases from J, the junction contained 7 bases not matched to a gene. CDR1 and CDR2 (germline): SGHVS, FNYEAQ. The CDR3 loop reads CASSSRTGMHEQYF. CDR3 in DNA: TGTGCCAGCAGCTCCAGGACAGGGATGCACGAGCAGTACTTC.

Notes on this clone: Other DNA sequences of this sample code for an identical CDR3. DNA for the CDR3: TGTGCCAGCAGTTCAGGGGCCTACGAGCAGTACTTC. Amino acid sequence: CASSSGAYEQYF. The rearrangement links TRBV6-1 to TRBJ2-7; D is perhaps TRBD1 (6 bases). V was trimmed by 5 bases and J by 2 bases, leaving 7 bases between them. CDR1 and CDR2 from the germline V gene are MNHNS and SASEGT. The CDR3 length is 12 residues.

CDR3 sequence: CATSRPGLSYEQYF. The CDR3 DNA is TGTGCCACCAGCAGACCGGGACTTTCCTACGAGCAGTACTTC. This chain links TRBV15 with TRBJ2-7; the D gene is possibly TRBD2 (6 bases). Germline V CDR1 and CDR2: LNHNV, YYDKDF (reference sequence). The CDR3 length is 14 residues. Trimming removed 2 bases at V and 1 base at J, with 9 bases between.

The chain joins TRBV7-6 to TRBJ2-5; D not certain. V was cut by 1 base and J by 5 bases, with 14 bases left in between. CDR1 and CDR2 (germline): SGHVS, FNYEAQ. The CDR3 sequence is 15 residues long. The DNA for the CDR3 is TGTGCCAGCAGCTTAGTTTCCCCCCCGAGGGAGACCCAGTACTTC. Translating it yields CASSLVSPPRETQYF.

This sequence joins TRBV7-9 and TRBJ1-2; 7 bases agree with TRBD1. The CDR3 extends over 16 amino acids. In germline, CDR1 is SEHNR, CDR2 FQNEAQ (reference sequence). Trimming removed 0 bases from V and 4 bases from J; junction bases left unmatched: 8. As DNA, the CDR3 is TGTGCCAGCAGCTTAGCCTCGGGTGGGGACAGCTATGGCTACACCTTC. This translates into CASSLASGGDSYGYTF.

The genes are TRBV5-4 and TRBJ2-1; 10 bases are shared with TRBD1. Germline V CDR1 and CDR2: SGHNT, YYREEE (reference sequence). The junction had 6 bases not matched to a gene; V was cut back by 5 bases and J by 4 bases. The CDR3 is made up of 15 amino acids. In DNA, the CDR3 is TGTGCCAGCAGTCAGACAGGGGGCACATACAATGAGCAGTTCTTC. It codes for CASSQTGGTYNEQFF.

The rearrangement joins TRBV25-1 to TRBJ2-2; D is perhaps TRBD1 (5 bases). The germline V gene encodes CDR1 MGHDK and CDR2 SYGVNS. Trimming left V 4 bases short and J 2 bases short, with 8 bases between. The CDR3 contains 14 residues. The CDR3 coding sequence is TGTGCCAGCAGTGCCAGGGCCAACACCGGGGAGCTGTTTTTT. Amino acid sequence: CASSARANTGELFF.

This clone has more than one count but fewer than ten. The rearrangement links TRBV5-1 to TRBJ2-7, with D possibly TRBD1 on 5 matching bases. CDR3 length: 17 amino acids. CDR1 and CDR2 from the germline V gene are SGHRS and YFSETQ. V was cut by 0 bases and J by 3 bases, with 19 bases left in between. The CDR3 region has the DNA TGCGCCAGCAGCTTGGCCATGGGGCTCCTCCAAGACTACGAGCAGTACTTC. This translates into CASSLAMGLLQDYEQYF.

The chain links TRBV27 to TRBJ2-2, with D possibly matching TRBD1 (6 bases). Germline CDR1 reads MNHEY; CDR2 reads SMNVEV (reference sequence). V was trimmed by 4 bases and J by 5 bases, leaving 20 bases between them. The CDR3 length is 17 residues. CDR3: CASSSGQTTSRTGELFF. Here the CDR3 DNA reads TGTGCCAGCAGTTCTGGACAGACCACCTCGCGGACCGGGGAGCTGTTTTTT.

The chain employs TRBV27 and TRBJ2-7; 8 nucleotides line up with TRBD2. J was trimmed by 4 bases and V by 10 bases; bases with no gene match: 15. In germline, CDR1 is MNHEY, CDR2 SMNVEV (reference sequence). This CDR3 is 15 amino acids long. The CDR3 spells CAIDSPGLVFYEQYF. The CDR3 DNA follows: TGTGCCATCGACTCGCCGGGACTAGTTTTTTACGAGCAGTACTTC.

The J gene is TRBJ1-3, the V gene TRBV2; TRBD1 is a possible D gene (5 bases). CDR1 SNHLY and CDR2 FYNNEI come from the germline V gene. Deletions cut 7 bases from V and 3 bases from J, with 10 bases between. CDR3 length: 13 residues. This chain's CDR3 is CASTAGGGNTIYF. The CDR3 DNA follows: TGTGCCAGCACCGCGGGGGGTGGAAACACCATATATTTT.

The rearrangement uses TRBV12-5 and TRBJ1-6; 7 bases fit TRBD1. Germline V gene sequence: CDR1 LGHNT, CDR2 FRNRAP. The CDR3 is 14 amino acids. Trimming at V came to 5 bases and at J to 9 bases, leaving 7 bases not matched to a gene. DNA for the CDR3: TGTGCTAGTGGTCCGGGACAGAACTTTTCACCCCTCCACTTT. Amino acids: CASGPGQNFSPLHF. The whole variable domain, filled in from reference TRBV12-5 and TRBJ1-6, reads DARVTQTPRHKVTEMGQEVTMRCQPILGHNTVFWYRQTMMQGLELLAYFRNRAPLDDSGMPKDRFSAEMPDATLATLKIQPSEPRDSAVYFCASGPGQNFSPLHFGNGTRLTVT.

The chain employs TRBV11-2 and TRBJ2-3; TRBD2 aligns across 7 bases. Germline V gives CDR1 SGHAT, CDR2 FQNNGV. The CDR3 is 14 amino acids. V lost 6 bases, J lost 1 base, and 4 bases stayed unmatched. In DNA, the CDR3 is TGTGCCAGCAGACTGAGCGGGGGCACAGATACGCAGTATTTT. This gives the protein CASRLSGGTDTQYF.

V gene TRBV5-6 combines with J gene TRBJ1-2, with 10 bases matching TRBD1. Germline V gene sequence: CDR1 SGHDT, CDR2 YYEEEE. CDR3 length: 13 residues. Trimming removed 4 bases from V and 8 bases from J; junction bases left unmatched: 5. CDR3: CASSLGTGAGYTF. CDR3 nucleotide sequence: TGTGCCAGCAGCCTCGGGACAGGGGCGGGCTACACCTTC.

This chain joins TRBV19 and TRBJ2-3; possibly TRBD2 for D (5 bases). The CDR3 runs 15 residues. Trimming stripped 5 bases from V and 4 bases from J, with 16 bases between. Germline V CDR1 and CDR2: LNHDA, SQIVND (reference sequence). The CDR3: CASSFRGGSADTQYF. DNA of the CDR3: TGTGCCAGTAGTTTCCGGGGTGGGAGCGCAGATACGCAGTATTTT.

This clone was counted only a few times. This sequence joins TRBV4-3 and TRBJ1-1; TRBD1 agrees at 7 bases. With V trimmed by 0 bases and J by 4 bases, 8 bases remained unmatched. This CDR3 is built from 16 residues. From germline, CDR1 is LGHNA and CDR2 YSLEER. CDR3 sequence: CASSQEFDRECTEAFF. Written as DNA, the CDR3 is TGCGCCAGCAGCCAAGAATTCGACAGGGAGTGCACTGAAGCTTTCTTT.

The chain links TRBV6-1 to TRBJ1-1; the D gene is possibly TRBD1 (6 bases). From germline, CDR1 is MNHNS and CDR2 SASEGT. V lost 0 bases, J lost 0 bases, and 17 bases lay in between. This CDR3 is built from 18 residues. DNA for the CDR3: TGTGCCAGCAGTGAAGCGTTAATGGGGGGGCCCCTGAACACTGAAGCTTTCTTT. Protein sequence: CASSEALMGGPLNTEAFF.